The 28 T cell receptor beta chains below were found in one sample sequenced in a study of cytomegalovirus exposure and HLA in healthy donors. The primer mix had 60 Vbeta and 13 Jbeta primers. Sequencing was performed with immunoSEQ multiplex PCR; in TCRdb, only in-frame clones are kept and a portion is missing. The data contain 100,000 to 150,000 clones, approximately 81% of them seen just once; the ten biggest clones take up roughly 7.5%. The source material was PBMCs. These receptors all come from a male donor in good health and CMV-seronegative.

The V gene is TRBV7-9, the J gene TRBJ1-3, with 8 bases that match TRBD1. J gave up 0 bases and V 4 bases, and 14 bases lay outside the gene matches. CDR3 length equals 19 residues. The germline V gene has CDR1 SEHNR and CDR2 FQNEAQ (reference sequence). This CDR3 is CASSSSRDRRKGSGNTIYF. The CDR3 DNA is TGTGCCAGCAGCTCCTCCCGGGACAGGAGAAAAGGCTCTGGAAACACCATATATTTT.

The rearrangement uses TRBV6-5 and TRBJ1-2; tentative D call: TRBD1 (6 bases). The CDR3 spans 12 residues. Germline V CDR1 and CDR2: MNHEY, SVGAGI. V was pared by 6 bases and J by 10 bases, with 15 bases between. The CDR3 region is CASRSGTRPYTF. CDR3 DNA sequence: TGTGCCAGCAGATCGGGGACACGACCCTACACCTTC.

This clone was seen just once. The V and J genes are TRBV6-1 and TRBJ1-1; D unresolved. Germline CDR1 and CDR2: MNHNS and SASEGT. V was clipped by 4 bases and J by 5 bases, with 11 bases between them. The CDR3 contains 13 residues. The CDR3 here is CASSVRLVTEAFF. The CDR3 DNA follows: TGTGCCAGCAGTGTCAGGTTGGTTACTGAAGCTTTCTTT.

This chain joins TRBV7-9 and TRBJ2-5, with TRBD1 as a possible D gene (6 bases). The length of the CDR3 is 15 residues. Trimming cost V 0 bases and J 0 bases, with 8 bases left between them. Germline V gene lookup returns CDR1 SEHNR and CDR2 FQNEAQ (reference sequence). The DNA of the CDR3 is TGTGCCAGCAGCTTAGCGGGGGCTGACCAAGAGACCCAGTACTTC. It translates to CASSLAGADQETQYF. The variable domain in full, with the rest retrieved from reference TRBV7-9 and TRBJ2-5, is DTGVSQNPRHKITKRGQNVTFRCDPISEHNRLYWYRQTLGQGPEFLTYFQNEAQLEKSRLLSDRFSAERPKGSFSTLEIQRTEQGDSAMYLCASSLAGADQETQYFGPGTRLLVL.

This chain links TRBV18 with TRBJ2-7; unclear D gene. There are 11 residues in the CDR3. Trimming left V 2 bases short and J 7 bases short, with 6 bases between. Germline CDR1 KGHSH, CDR2 LQKENI. The CDR3 sequence is CASSPGPEQYF. The DNA for the CDR3 is TGTGCCAGCTCACCAGGGCCGGAGCAGTACTTC.

Only a few counts were recorded for this clone. The J gene is TRBJ2-7, the V gene TRBV14; D perhaps matches TRBD2 (5 bases). V lost 2 bases to trimming and J lost 0 bases, with 11 bases between them. This CDR3 has 15 residues. Germline V gene lookup returns CDR1 SGHDN and CDR2 FVKESK. CDR3 loop: CASSQLGGSSYEQYF. The CDR3 DNA follows: TGTGCCAGCAGCCAATTGGGTGGGAGCTCCTACGAGCAGTACTTC.

The sample holds a few counts of this clone. This chain joins TRBV4-3 and TRBJ1-4, with 8 bases matching TRBD1. This CDR3 contains 15 residues. CDR1 LGHNA and CDR2 YSLEER come from the germline V gene. The ends lost 0 bases at V and 5 bases at J; junction bases unmatched: 2. CDR3 DNA sequence: TGCGCCAGCAGCCAAGATTGGGACAGGAATGAAAAACTGTTTTTT. It is translated as CASSQDWDRNEKLFF.

The CDR3 region is CASSLAVAGGRTDTQYF. The CDR3 DNA follows: TGTGCCAGCAGCTTAGCGGTGGCAGGTGGGCGCACAGATACGCAGTATTTT. The chain recombines TRBV7-9 with TRBJ2-3; D is unresolved. Germline V lookup: CDR1 SEHNR, CDR2 FQNEAQ (reference sequence). This CDR3 has 17 amino acids. V lost 0 bases and J lost 1, with 14 bases in between. The whole variable domain, filled in from reference TRBV7-9 and TRBJ2-3, reads DTGVSQNPRHKITKRGQNVTFRCDPISEHNRLYWYRQTLGQGPEFLTYFQNEAQLEKSRLLSDRFSAERPKGSFSTLEIQRTEQGDSAMYLCASSLAVAGGRTDTQYFGPGTRLTVL.

The rearrangement uses TRBV28 and TRBJ2-3, with 9 bases that match TRBD1. CDR1 is MDHEN, CDR2 SYDVKM, per germline. After removal of 6 bases from V and 6 bases from J, the junction contained 13 bases not matched to a gene. This CDR3 is built from 16 residues. The CDR3 nucleotides are TGTGCCAGCAGCGAGGGGACAGGGCGCCTTGGGGATACGCAGTATTTT. Its translation is CASSEGTGRLGDTQYF. Full variable domain (outside the CDR3, taken from reference TRBV28 and TRBJ2-3): DVKVTQSSRYLVKRTGEKVFLECVQDMDHENMFWYRQDPGLGLRLIYFSYDVKMKEKGDIPEGYSVSREKKERFSLILESASTNQTSMYLCASSEGTGRLGDTQYFGPGTRLTVL.

The rearrangement joins TRBV19 to TRBJ2-7, with D possibly being TRBD2 (6 bases). V lost 6 bases, J lost 6 bases, and 18 bases lay in between. Germline-derived CDR1 and CDR2 are LNHDA and SQIVND (reference sequence). The CDR3 spans 14 residues. The CDR3 loop is CASRGGAAPLEQYF. Here the CDR3 DNA reads TGTGCCAGTAGGGGAGGAGCAGCCCCGCTCGAGCAGTACTTC.

The chain joins TRBV6-5 to TRBJ1-1; TRBD1 might be the D (6 bases). Per the germline V gene, CDR1 is MNHEY and CDR2 is SVGAGI. This CDR3 is 14 amino acids long. Trimming pared 4 bases from V and 1 base from J, leaving 10 bases between. CDR3 in amino acids: CASSSRQANTEAFF. DNA for the CDR3: TGTGCCAGCAGTTCCCGACAGGCGAACACTGAAGCTTTCTTT.

The rearrangement joins TRBV7-2 to TRBJ2-1; TRBD2 matches at 10 bases. V gave up 3 bases and J gave up 2 bases; unmatched junction bases: 4. Germline V gene lookup returns CDR1 SGHTA and CDR2 FQGNSA. The CDR3 has 16 residues. CDR3 loop: CASSFTSGIPYNEQFF. The CDR3 bases are TGTGCCAGCAGCTTCACTAGCGGGATCCCCTACAATGAGCAGTTCTTC.

V gene TRBV27 combines with J gene TRBJ1-1; D uncertain. The CDR3 covers 14 residues. In germline, CDR1 is MNHEY, CDR2 SMNVEV (reference sequence). V was clipped by 5 bases and J by 4 bases, with 14 bases between them. CDR3 protein: CASSTIGMSTEAFF. In DNA, the CDR3 is TGTGCCAGCAGTACCATCGGGATGAGCACTGAAGCTTTCTTT.

This chain uses TRBV7-9 with TRBJ2-3, with D possibly being TRBD1 (5 bases). The CDR3 loop spans 15 amino acids. Germline V gene lookup returns CDR1 SEHNR and CDR2 FQNEAQ (reference sequence). Trimming took 4 bases from V and 0 from J, leaving 11 bases between them. The CDR3 sequence: CASSSGRGSTDTQYF. CDR3 nucleotides: TGTGCCAGCAGCTCAGGAAGGGGCAGCACAGATACGCAGTATTTT.

The chain combines TRBV11-2 with TRBJ2-5, with 10 bases lining up with TRBD1. The J segment lost 5 bases and the V segment lost 2 bases, leaving 8 bases of the junction unmatched. CDR1 and CDR2 (germline): SGHAT, FQNNGV. The CDR3 extends over 16 amino acids. The CDR3 coding sequence is TGTGCCAGCAGCTTATGGGGGACAGGGGTTGTGGAGACCCAGTACTTC. Translated, it gives CASSLWGTGVVETQYF.

A few counts support this clone. The J gene is TRBJ1-5, the V gene TRBV28; D is unresolved. There are 16 residues in the CDR3. V was cut by 7 bases and J by 7 bases, with 23 bases left in between. Per germline, CDR1 MDHEN and CDR2 SYDVKM. Written as DNA, the CDR3 is TGTGCCAGCACTATCCCCGGGCCACCGGGGAGCCAGCCCCAGCATTTT. Translation: CASTIPGPPGSQPQHF.

The chain recombines TRBV28 with TRBJ1-4; unclear D gene. The germline V gene has CDR1 MDHEN and CDR2 SYDVKM. CDR3 length: 12 amino acids. Trimming removed 3 bases from V and 5 bases from J, with 4 bases in between. The CDR3 region is CASSLANEKLFF. CDR3 sequence (DNA): TGTGCCAGCAGTTTGGCCAATGAAAAACTGTTTTTT.

V and J are TRBV30 and TRBJ1-2; 9 nucleotides agree with TRBD1. Trimming at V came to 5 bases and at J to 7 bases, leaving 11 bases not matched to a gene. The CDR3 has 14 amino acids. Germline V gives CDR1 GTSNPN, CDR2 SVGIG (reference sequence). CDR3 coding DNA: TGTGCCTGGGGGCTTTGGGACAGGGAAAGTGGCTACACCTTC. This sequence encodes CAWGLWDRESGYTF.

V gene TRBV6-5 combines with J gene TRBJ1-2; TRBD1 agrees at 8 bases. CDR1 and CDR2 (germline): MNHEY, SVGAGI. V was pared by 5 bases and J by 6 bases, with 11 bases of the junction left unmatched. The CDR3 runs to 15 residues. In DNA form, the CDR3 reads TGTGCCAGCAGTACATTCAGGGCAGGGGGCAATGGCTACACCTTC. As protein: CASSTFRAGGNGYTF.

The V call is TRBV10-3, the J call TRBJ1-2; D gene unclear. The CDR3 has 16 amino acids. Trimming pared 6 bases from V and 3 bases from J, leaving 20 bases between. Germline values: CDR1 ENHRY, CDR2 SYGVKD. The CDR3 spells CAIRGSPWTDYYGYTF. The CDR3, as DNA: TGTGCCATCAGGGGGAGCCCCTGGACGGATTACTATGGCTACACCTTC.

This chain joins TRBV7-9 and TRBJ2-5; no firm D call. The germline CDR1 and CDR2 sequences are SEHNR and FQNEAQ (reference sequence). Trimming removed 1 base from V and 1 base from J, with 4 bases in between. This CDR3 spans 13 amino acids. In DNA form, the CDR3 reads TGTGCCAGCAGCTTAGGCAGCCAAGAGACCCAGTACTTC. Amino acids: CASSLGSQETQYF. Full variable domain (outside the CDR3, taken from reference TRBV7-9 and TRBJ2-5): DTGVSQNPRHKITKRGQNVTFRCDPISEHNRLYWYRQTLGQGPEFLTYFQNEAQLEKSRLLSDRFSAERPKGSFSTLEIQRTEQGDSAMYLCASSLGSQETQYFGPGTRLLVL.

The rearrangement joins TRBV25-1 to TRBJ2-1, with a weak D call TRBD1 (5 bases). The ends were cut back, 6 bases at V and 8 bases at J, with 20 bases in the middle. This CDR3 comprises 15 residues. Germline CDR1 MGHDK, CDR2 SYGVNS. The CDR3 is CASSVKHQGEDEQFF. For the CDR3, the DNA is TGTGCCAGCAGCGTTAAACATCAGGGTGAGGATGAGCAGTTCTTC.

The J gene is TRBJ2-3, the V gene TRBV5-1; D is possibly TRBD2 (7 bases). Germline CDR1 reads SGHRS; CDR2 reads YFSETQ. The CDR3 spans 17 residues. Trimming took off 4 bases at V and 5 bases at J, with 23 bases between the two ends. CDR3 DNA: TGCGCCAGCAGCCGAGGGGGACCACGGTCGGGGGGAGATACGCAGTATTTT. Its translation: CASSRGGPRSGGDTQYF.

The chain uses TRBV2 and TRBJ1-5, with D perhaps TRBD1 (6 bases). The CDR3 consists of 14 residues. Germline CDR1 is SNHLY and CDR2 is FYNNEI. V was cut by 7 bases and J by 1 base, with 11 bases left in between. The CDR3 region has the DNA TGTGCCAGCACAGGGGAGACGAGCAATCAGCCCCAGCATTTT. Residues: CASTGETSNQPQHF.

The chain is built from TRBV5-8 and TRBJ1-1; TRBD1 matches 7 bases. Germline V gene lookup returns CDR1 SGHTS and CDR2 YDEGEE. The CDR3 totals 15 residues. The ends lost 4 bases at V and 1 base at J; junction bases unmatched: 7. The DNA for the CDR3 is TGTGCCAGCAGCCCGTTGACAGGGACGAACACTGAAGCTTTCTTT. The encoded protein is CASSPLTGTNTEAFF.

This clone was seen just once. The CDR3 DNA reads TGTGCCAGCAGCTGGACAGGGGGCTCGACAGATACGCAGTATTTT. Amino acid sequence: CASSWTGGSTDTQYF. The chain has TRBV5-6 and TRBJ2-3; TRBD1 matches at 11 bases. The CDR3 totals 15 residues. Losses at the gene ends were 3 bases for V and 3 bases for J; bases not matched to a gene: 3. Germline V gives CDR1 SGHDT, CDR2 YYEEEE.

The V gene is TRBV30, the J gene TRBJ1-3; no clear D gene. Germline V CDR1 and CDR2: GTSNPN, SVGIG (reference sequence). CDR3 length: 13 amino acids. Between the trimmed V and J ends, which lost 6 bases and 0 bases, there was a span of 9 bases. The DNA of the CDR3 is TGTGCCTGCCCACACCCCTCTGGAAACACCATATATTTT. Translated, it gives CACPHPSGNTIYF.

This clone was seen only once. DNA of the CDR3: TGTGCCAGCAGCCCCCGACTAGCGGGAGGCCGGAATGAGCAGTTCTTC. Its translation is CASSPRLAGGRNEQFF. V and J are TRBV9 and TRBJ2-1; the match to TRBD2 covers 13 bases. From germline, CDR1 is SGDLS and CDR2 YYNGEE. The CDR3 consists of 16 residues. J lost 7 bases, V lost 4 bases, and 8 bases had no gene match.